This T cell receptor (beta chain) was found in a study of CD8 T cells in ankylosing spondylitis. General study points: Researchers reportedly found disease-linked clones significantly enriched in matched ankylosing spondylitis synovial fluid.

This clonotype was detected ten times or more. Its antigen is unidentified. TCRdb recomputed calls from the 5' RACE reads with MiXCR, one row per CDR3 protein. Of 250,000 to 400,000 distinct CDR3 sequences listed, 11% were seen once; the top ten hold roughly 9.5%. This receptor was identified in a female donor with ankylosing spondylitis or in good health (not recorded which). The sequenced sample consisted of blood, either unsorted or a sorted T cell fraction (not recorded which).

The CDR3 spells CASGEISYNEQFF. As DNA, the CDR3 is TGTGCCAGCGGGGAGATCTCCTACAATGAGCAGTTCTTC. The chain has TRBV5-8 and TRBJ2-1, with a possible D match to TRBD2 (5 bases). Germline CDR1 is SGHTS and CDR2 is YDEGEE. The CDR3 extends over 13 amino acids. Trimming took off 7 bases at V and 0 bases at J, with 8 bases between the two ends.